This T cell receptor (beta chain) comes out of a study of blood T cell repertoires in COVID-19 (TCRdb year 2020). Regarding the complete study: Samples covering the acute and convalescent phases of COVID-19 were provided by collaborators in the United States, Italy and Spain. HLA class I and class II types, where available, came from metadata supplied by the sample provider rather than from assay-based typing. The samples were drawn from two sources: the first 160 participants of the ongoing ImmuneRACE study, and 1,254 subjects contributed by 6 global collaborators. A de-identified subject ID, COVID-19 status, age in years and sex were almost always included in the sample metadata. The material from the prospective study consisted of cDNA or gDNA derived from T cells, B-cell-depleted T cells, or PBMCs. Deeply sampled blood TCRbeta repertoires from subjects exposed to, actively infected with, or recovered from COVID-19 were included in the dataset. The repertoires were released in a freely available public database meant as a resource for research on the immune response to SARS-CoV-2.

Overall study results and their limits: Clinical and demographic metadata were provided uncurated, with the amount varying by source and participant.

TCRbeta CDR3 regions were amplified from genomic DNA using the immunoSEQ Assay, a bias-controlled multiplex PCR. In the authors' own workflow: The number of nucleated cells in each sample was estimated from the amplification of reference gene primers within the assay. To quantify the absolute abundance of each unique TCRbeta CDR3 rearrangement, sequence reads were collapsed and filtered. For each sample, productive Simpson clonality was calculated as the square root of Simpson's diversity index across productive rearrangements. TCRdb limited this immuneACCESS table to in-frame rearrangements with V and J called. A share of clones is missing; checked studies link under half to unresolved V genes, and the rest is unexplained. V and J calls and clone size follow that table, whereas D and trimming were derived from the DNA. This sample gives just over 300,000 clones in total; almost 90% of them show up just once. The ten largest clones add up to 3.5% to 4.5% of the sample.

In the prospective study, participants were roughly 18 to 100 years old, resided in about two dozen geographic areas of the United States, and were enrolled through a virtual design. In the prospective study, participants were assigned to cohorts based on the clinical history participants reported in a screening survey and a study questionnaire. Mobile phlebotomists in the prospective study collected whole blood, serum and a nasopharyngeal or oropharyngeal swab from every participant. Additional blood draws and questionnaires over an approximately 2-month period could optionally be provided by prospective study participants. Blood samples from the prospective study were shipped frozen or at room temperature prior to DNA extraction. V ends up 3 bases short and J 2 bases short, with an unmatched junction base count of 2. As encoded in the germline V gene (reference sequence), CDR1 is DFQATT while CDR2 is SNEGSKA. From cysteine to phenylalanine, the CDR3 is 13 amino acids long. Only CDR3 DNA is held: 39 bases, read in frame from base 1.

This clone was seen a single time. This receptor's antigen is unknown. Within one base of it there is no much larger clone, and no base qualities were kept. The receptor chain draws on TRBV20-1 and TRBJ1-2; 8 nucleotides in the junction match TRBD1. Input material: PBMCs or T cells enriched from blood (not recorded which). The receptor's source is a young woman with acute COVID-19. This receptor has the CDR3 CSASWTGNYGYTF. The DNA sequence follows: TGCAGTGCTAGTTGGACAGGGAACTATGGCTACACCTTC.